Included here is one T cell receptor (beta chain) sequence, with context. Its matching antigen is unknown. The junction and the germline gene differ at one end; a read error may be behind it. This record belongs to a study of T cells in Graves' hyperthyroidism and ophthalmopathy. The study's findings and limits: Separation of ophthalmopathy from stable hyperthyroidism was achieved by a 13 V-J model.

Amplified regions were TCR beta CDR3 sequences from RNA transcripts. First-round RT-PCR with HTBI primers amplified the TCR CDR3 region. TCRdb redid the calling of the multiplex PCR reads with MiXCR, one entry per CDR3 protein. The table shows 550,000 to 600,000 distinct CDR3 sequences, with under 60% occurring only once. Thyroid ultrasound and orbital computed tomography, with clinical symptoms and serum thyroxine and TRAb, informed diagnoses. CDR1 is SGHVS, CDR2 FNYEAQ, per germline. This CDR3 is built from 10 residues. This receptor was taken from an adult woman with Graves' disease, either hyperthyroidism or ophthalmopathy (not recorded which). J is TRBJ1-5 and V is TRBV7-6; D call uncertain. Sequenced material: peripheral blood or thyroid tissue (not recorded which). CDR3 coding DNA: TGTGCCAGCAGCTTAGAGTCGGAAGCTTTT. Its protein is CASSLESEAF.